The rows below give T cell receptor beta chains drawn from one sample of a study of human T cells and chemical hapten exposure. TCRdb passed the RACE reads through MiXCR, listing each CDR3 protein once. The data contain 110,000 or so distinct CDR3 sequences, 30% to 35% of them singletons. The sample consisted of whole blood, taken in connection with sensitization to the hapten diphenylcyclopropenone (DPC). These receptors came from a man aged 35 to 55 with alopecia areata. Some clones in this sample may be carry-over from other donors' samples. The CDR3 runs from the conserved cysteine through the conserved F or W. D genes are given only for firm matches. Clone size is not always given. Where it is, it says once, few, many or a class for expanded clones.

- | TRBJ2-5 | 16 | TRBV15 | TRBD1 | CATSREGAGGRGTQYF | TGTGCCACCAGCAGAGAGGGGGCAGGGGGCAGGGGGACCCAGTACTTC
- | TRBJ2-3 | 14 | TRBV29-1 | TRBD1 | CSVVGTGFTDTQYF | TGCAGCGTTGTTGGGACAGGATTCACAGATACGCAGTATTTT
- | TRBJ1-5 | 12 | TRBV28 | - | CASSVGLQPQHF | TGTGCCAGCAGTGTGGGATTGCAGCCCCAGCATTTT
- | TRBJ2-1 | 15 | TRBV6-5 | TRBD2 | CASSRTSGPYNEQFF | TGTGCCAGCAGCCGAACTAGCGGACCTTACAATGAGCAGTTCTTC
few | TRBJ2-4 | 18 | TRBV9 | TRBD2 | CASSVERGLALAKNIQYF | TGTGCCAGCAGCGTAGAACGTGGACTAGCGCTAGCCAAAAACATTCAGTACTTC
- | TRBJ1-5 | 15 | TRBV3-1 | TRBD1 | CASSQGTGFNQPQHF | TGTGCCAGCAGCCAGGGGACAGGGTTCAATCAGCCCCAGCATTTT
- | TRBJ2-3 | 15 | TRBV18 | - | CASSPRGASTDTQYF | TGTGCCAGCTCACCACGCGGGGCAAGCACAGATACGCAGTATTTT
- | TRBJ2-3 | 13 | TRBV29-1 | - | CSVLGVASDTQYF | TGCAGCGTTTTAGGGGTAGCTTCAGATACGCAGTATTTT
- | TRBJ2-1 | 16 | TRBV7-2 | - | CASSLDPYPPYNEQFF | TGTGCCAGCAGCTTAGATCCCTACCCGCCCTACAATGAGCAGTTCTTC
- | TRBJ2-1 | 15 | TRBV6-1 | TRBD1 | CASSARTGWVNEQFF | TGTGCCAGCAGTGCCCGGACAGGGTGGGTAAATGAGCAGTTCTTC
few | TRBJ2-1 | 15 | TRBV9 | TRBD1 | CASSVVGTAYNEQFF | TGTGCCAGCAGCGTAGTGGGGACAGCCTACAATGAGCAGTTCTTC
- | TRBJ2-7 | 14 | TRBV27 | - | CASSLGMGGGEQYF | TGTGCCAGCAGTTTAGGAATGGGAGGGGGGGAGCAGTACTTC
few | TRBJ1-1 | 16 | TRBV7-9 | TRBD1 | CASSLGGQEYNTEAFF | TGTGCCAGCAGCTTAGGGGGACAGGAGTATAACACTGAAGCTTTCTTT
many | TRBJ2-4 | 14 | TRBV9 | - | CASSAYSEPNIQYF | TGTGCCAGCAGCGCCTATAGCGAGCCAAACATTCAGTACTTC
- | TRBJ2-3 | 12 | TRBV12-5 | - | CASGLAAWDQYF | TGTGCTAGTGGTTTGGCCGCTTGGGATCAGTATTTT
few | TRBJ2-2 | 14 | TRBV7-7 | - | CASSLEGFAGELFF | TGTGCTAGCAGCTTAGAAGGGTTCGCCGGGGAGCTGTTTTTT
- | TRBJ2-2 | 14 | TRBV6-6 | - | CASRQQAWTGELFF | TGTGCCAGCAGACAACAAGCCTGGACCGGGGAGCTGTTTTTT
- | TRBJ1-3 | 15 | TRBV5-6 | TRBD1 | CASSRDRASGNTIYF | TGTGCCAGCAGCCGGGACAGGGCGTCGGGAAACACCATATATTTT
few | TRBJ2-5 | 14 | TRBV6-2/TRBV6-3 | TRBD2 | CASSYSGTKETQYF | TGTGCCAGCAGTTACTCCGGGACTAAAGAGACCCAGTACTTC
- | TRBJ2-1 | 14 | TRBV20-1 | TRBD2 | CSASRLAGTHEQFF | TGCAGTGCTTCCCGACTAGCGGGCACCCATGAGCAGTTCTTC
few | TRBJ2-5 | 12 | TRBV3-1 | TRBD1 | CASSGTEETQYF | TGTGCCAGCAGCGGGACAGAAGAGACCCAGTACTTC
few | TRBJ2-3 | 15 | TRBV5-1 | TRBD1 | CASRVGQSWADTQYF | TGCGCCAGCAGGGTGGGACAGTCTTGGGCAGATACGCAGTATTTT
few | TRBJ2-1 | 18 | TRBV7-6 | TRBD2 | CASSPLPPGGATYNEQFF | TGTGCCAGCAGCCCCTTACCGCCCGGGGGGGCAACCTACAATGAGCAGTTCTTC